Shown below are 4 T cell receptor beta chains from a single sample sequenced in a study of blood T cells in healthy people across ages. The second PCR ran roughly 6 to 11 cycles with a sample-barcoded 5' primer and J-beta primers. TCRdb used MiXCR to reprocess the 5' RACE reads, holding one entry per CDR3 protein. This repertoire shows approximately 600,000 distinct CDR3 sequences, 58% found once; its top ten account for over 35%. Material for sequencing was blood. Receptors were obtained from a man between 60 and 75 years old in good health.

The table lists this clonotype with a few counts. The V gene is TRBV4-1, the J gene TRBJ2-3, with TRBD1 matching 7 bases. Germline values: CDR1 MGHRA, CDR2 YSYEKL. This CDR3 is 16 amino acids long. The V and J ends lost 1 base and 0 bases, in that order; junction bases with no gene match: 4. The CDR3 sequence: CASSQGQGTSTDTQYF. The CDR3 nucleotides read TGCGCCAGCAGCCAAGGACAGGGCACTAGCACAGATACGCAGTATTTT.

About this clonotype itself: The junction departs from the called germline gene at one end, perhaps through a read error. The gene calls are TRBV11-2 and TRBJ2-7; D possibly corresponds to TRBD1 (6 bases). Germline lookup yields CDR1 SGHAT and CDR2 FQNNGV. The CDR3 contains 14 residues. Here the CDR3 DNA reads TGTGCCAGCAACTTAGCCACACAGGGTCACGAGCAGTACTTC. Its protein is CASNLATQGHEQYF. The full variable domain, with the rest looked up from reference TRBV11-2 and TRBJ2-7, is EAGVAQSPRYKIIEKRQSVAFWCNPISGHATLYWYQQILGQGPKLLIQFQNNGVVDDSQLPKDRFSAERLKGVDSTLKIQPAKLEDSAVYLCASNLATQGHEQYFGPGTRLTVT.

The V and J genes are TRBV20-1 and TRBJ2-7, with a tentative D call TRBD1 (5 bases). Germline CDR1 reads DFQATT; CDR2 reads SNEGSKA (reference sequence). Trimming stripped 0 bases from V and 1 base from J, with 13 bases between. This CDR3 comprises 15 residues. Written as DNA, the CDR3 is TGCAGTGCTAGAGATCCTAGGGGTCGGTCCTACGAGCAGTACTTC. Protein: CSARDPRGRSYEQYF.

V and J are TRBV4-2 and TRBJ2-2, with TRBD1 identical over 7 bases. The germline gives CDR1 LGHNA, CDR2 YNFKEQ. Unmatched junction bases numbered 11, after V lost 0 bases and J lost 4 bases. The CDR3 is 18 amino acids. CDR3 sequence (DNA): TGTGCCAGCAGCCAAGATACCTCGGGACAGACACTCACCGGGGAGCTGTTTTTT. It yields the protein CASSQDTSGQTLTGELFF.